The 15 T cell receptor beta chains in this list originate from one sample, sequenced in a study of tumor-infiltrating lymphocytes in primary liver carcinoma. The source material, roughly 18-31 mg of unsorted bulk tissue, was used to co-extract RNA and DNA. Priming with a constant-region primer yielded TCR beta cDNA from roughly 490 ng total RNA. TCR beta libraries came from three nested multiplex PCR rounds using slightly modified ARM-PCR. The first two PCR rounds used TRBV1-TRBV30 forward primers with a C-beta reverse primer, around 10 cycles each. TCRdb analysed the multiplex PCR reads with MiXCR anew, one entry per CDR3 protein. Among about 74,000 distinct CDR3 sequences, roughly three quarters were seen once, and the ten largest hold roughly 26%. Sequenced: liver tumor tissue from sampling region 4. Specified subset: tumor region T4, right-lateral pole. Receptor source: a man aged 40-55 years with primary liver carcinoma and hepatitis B virus infection.

Worth noting for this clonotype: One end of the junction is discordant with germline, which a read error may explain. The chain carries TRBV29-1 and TRBJ1-1; the match to TRBD1 covers 7 bases. Looked up from germline, CDR1 is SQVTM and CDR2 is ANQGSEA. The CDR3 covers 12 residues. The CDR3 DNA reads as TGCATCGCCTCAGGGGGAAACACCGAAGCTTTCTTT. Translation: CIASGGNTEAFF.

This clonotype was observed a single time. One end of the junction varies from germline; a read error may be responsible. This chain links TRBV11-2 with TRBJ1-6, with 9 positions matching TRBD1. CDR3 length: 14 amino acids. Germline loops: CDR1 SGHAT, CDR2 FQNNGV. CDR3 sequence (DNA): TGCACCAGCAGCTTACAGGGGGCGAATACACCCCTCCACTTT. Translation gives CTSSLQGANTPLHF.

This clonotype was observed a few times. The germline gene is not matched at one end of the junction; a read error may be the cause. This rearrangement joins TRBV11-2 to TRBJ2-3; a weak D match, TRBD2 (5 bases). CDR3 length equals 13 residues. Germline V gene data show CDR1 as SGHAT and CDR2 as FQNNGV. CDR3 sequence (DNA): TGTGCCAGCAGCTTAGCCGAGCGGAATACACAGTATTTT. Translation: CASSLAERNTQYF.

Of note for this clonotype: A much bigger clone sits one base away, suggesting this may be a read error. The J gene is TRBJ2-7, the V gene TRBV28; unclear D gene. This CDR3 contains 13 residues. Looked up from germline, CDR1 is MDHEN and CDR2 is SYDVKM. This CDR3 reads CVSTSTRTYEQYF. The CDR3 DNA reads as TGTGTCAGCACTTCGACACGGACCTACGAGCAGTACTTC.

Details on this clonotype: Mismatch with germline at one junction end may stem from a read error. V gene TRBV11-2 combines with J gene TRBJ2-7, with D possibly matching TRBD2 (7 bases). The germline V gene encodes CDR1 SGHAT and CDR2 FQNNGV. The CDR3 sequence is 18 residues long. The CDR3 coding sequence is TGTGCCACCAGCTTATCCGTTGCACTAGTGGGAGGGGGGTACGAGCAGTACTTC. Protein: CATSLSVALVGGGYEQYF. Supplemented by reference TRBV11-2 and TRBJ2-7, the full variable domain reads EAGVAQSPRYKIIEKRQSVAFWCNPISGHATLYWYQQILGQGPKLLIQFQNNGVVDDSQLPKDRFSAERLKGVDSTLKIQPAKLEDSAVYLCATSLSVALVGGGYEQYFGPGTRLTVT.

This clonotype was found many times. V gene TRBV12-3 or TRBV12-4 combines with J gene TRBJ2-1, with a tentative D call TRBD2 (6 bases). The CDR3 runs to 15 residues. Trimming removed 5 bases at V and 8 bases at J, with 19 bases between. The CDR3: CASSPQVASVHEQFF. CDR3 nucleotide sequence: TGTGCCAGCAGTCCACAGGTGGCTAGCGTTCATGAGCAGTTCTTC.

The chain recombines TRBV28 with TRBJ2-7; D remains ambiguous. The CDR3 covers 17 residues. CDR1 MDHEN and CDR2 SYDVKM come from the germline V gene. The ends were cut back, 2 bases at V and 6 bases at J, with 23 bases in the middle. CDR3 sequence reads: CASSLLTDGLVGPEQYF. In DNA form, the CDR3 reads TGTGCCAGCAGTTTACTCACCGACGGCCTAGTGGGCCCCGAGCAGTACTTC. The full variable domain, in which reference TRBV28 and TRBJ2-7 provide the parts outside the CDR3, is DVKVTQSSRYLVKRTGEKVFLECVQDMDHENMFWYRQDPGLGLRLIYFSYDVKMKEKGDIPEGYSVSREKKERFSLILESASTNQTSMYLCASSLLTDGLVGPEQYFGPGTRLTVT.

This clonotype was seen at least ten times. The CDR3 coding sequence is TGTGCCAGCAGCTCGGGACCCCTGAGGGAGCAGTACTTC. Translating it yields CASSSGPLREQYF. J is TRBJ2-7 and V is TRBV14; D tentatively fits TRBD1 or TRBD2 (5 bases each). The germline V gene encodes CDR1 SGHDN and CDR2 FVKESK. The V and J ends lost 5 bases and 7 bases respectively, with 15 bases between them. CDR3 length equals 13 residues. Filled out from reference TRBV14 and TRBJ2-7, the complete variable domain reads EAGVTQFPSHSVIEKGQTVTLRCDPISGHDNLYWYRRVMGKEIKFLLHFVKESKQDESGMPNNRFLAERTGGTYSTLKVQPAELEDSGVYFCASSSGPLREQYFGPGTRLTVT.

A remark on this clonotype: Possible read error: a much larger clone is one base away. The chain is built from TRBV6-2 or TRBV6-3 and TRBJ2-1; 8 bases are a match to TRBD2. Germline loops: CDR1 MNHEY, CDR2 SVGEGT. The CDR3 spans 16 residues. The junction had 10 bases not matched to a gene; V was cut back by 2 bases and J by 7 bases. The CDR3 is CASSYNPAGVGNEQFF. The DNA of the CDR3 is TGTGCCAGCAGTTACAACCCAGCGGGAGTCGGTAATGAGCAGTTCTTC.

The chain links TRBV10-3 to TRBJ2-2; 13 bases fit TRBD2. The CDR3 totals 18 residues. Germline V lookup: CDR1 ENHRY, CDR2 SYGVKD. V gave up 7 bases and J gave up 6 bases; unmatched junction bases: 14. The CDR3 region is CAINPAGTSGNVSGELFF. Here the CDR3 DNA reads TGTGCCATCAACCCTGCCGGGACTAGCGGGAATGTTTCCGGGGAGCTGTTTTTT.

J is TRBJ2-2 and V is TRBV5-1; 7 bases are a match to TRBD2. The CDR3 is made up of 15 amino acids. Germline lookup yields CDR1 SGHRS and CDR2 YFSETQ. J gave up 1 base and V 7 bases, and 7 bases lay outside the gene matches. The CDR3 loop is CASFRTSENTGELFF. In DNA, the CDR3 is TGCGCCAGCTTCCGCACTAGCGAGAACACCGGGGAGCTGTTTTTT.

The sample holds many counts of this clonotype. The rearrangement links TRBV10-1 to TRBJ2-5; 7 nucleotides agree with TRBD1. The trim removed 6 bases at V and 5 bases at J, leaving 6 bases unmatched. This CDR3 is built from 13 residues. From germline, CDR1 is WNHNN and CDR2 SYGVQD (reference sequence). CDR3 sequence: CASSGTVEETQYF. CDR3 bases: TGCGCCAGCAGCGGGACAGTGGAGGAGACCCAGTACTTC.

Regarding this clonotype: The missing conserved phenylalanine or tryptophan at the end of this CDR3 makes a read error likely. The chain is built from TRBV6-1 and TRBJ2-1; possibly TRBD1 for D (5 bases). The CDR3 loop spans 13 amino acids. The germline V gene has CDR1 MNHNS and CDR2 SASEGT. The ends were cut back, 6 bases at V and 3 bases at J, with 9 bases in the middle. DNA for the CDR3: TGTGCCAGCAGCGAGGACATCTACAATGAGCAGTTCCTC. Translating it yields CASSEDIYNEQFL.

Worth noting for this clonotype: This may stem from a read error, because a much larger clone lies one nucleotide away. The gene calls are TRBV6-1 and TRBJ2-1, with D possibly called TRBD1 or TRBD2 (7 bases each). V shed 7 bases and J shed 3 bases, with 31 bases lying between them. CDR1 and CDR2 (germline): MNHNS, SASEGT. The CDR3 sequence is 20 residues long. The CDR3 DNA follows: TGTGCCAGCAAACAGGACAGGTGGGGGGGAGAGGGAGCGGACTACAATGAGCAGTTCTTC. Translated, it gives CASKQDRWGGEGADYNEQFF.

Note on this clonotype: A junction end diverges from the germline sequence, so it may reflect a read error. V gene TRBV11-2 combines with J gene TRBJ2-5, with a tentative D call TRBD2 (6 bases). The CDR3 extends over 16 amino acids. Germline-derived CDR1 and CDR2 are SGHAT and FQNNGV. CDR3 in DNA: TGTGTCAGTAGATCCCGGGACTCGGGCCACCAAGGGACCCAGTACTTC. This codes for CVSRSRDSGHQGTQYF.